This T cell receptor (beta chain) was observed in a study of cytomegalovirus exposure and HLA in healthy donors. Comment on this clone: Its antigen remains unknown.

Study-wide findings and caveats: Cytomegalovirus-associated TCR beta chains were listed, numbering 150 to 200. In the roughly 120 validation repertoires, a later analysis found that first-cohort TCR clusters tended to co-occur.

This CDR3 comprises 15 residues. CDR1 and CDR2 (germline): MNHEY, SVGAGI. With 3 bases removed from V and 7 bases from J, the gap between germline ends came to 16 bases. Clones were sequenced by immunoSEQ multiplex PCR, and TCRdb holds only the in-frame ones, with some missing. The sample includes around 190,000 clones, 85% of them seen just once. This sequence was found in a man aged 18-30 years in good health and CMV-seropositive. This chain uses TRBV6-5 with TRBJ1-5, with TRBD1 as a possible D gene (6 bases). Specimen: PBMCs. The CDR3 loop is CASSYHRALGQPQHF. In nucleotides, the CDR3 is TGTGCCAGCAGTTATCACAGGGCACTCGGGCAGCCCCAGCATTTT.